This T cell receptor beta chain was sequenced in a study of cytomegalovirus exposure and HLA in healthy donors. About the research overall: Membership in the Caucasian-associated ancestry cluster was found for 65% to 85% of almost 400 genotyped donors. Study conclusions and caveats: HLA restriction was apparent for most CMV-associated TCR beta chains in a later analysis. Later findings reportedly placed an Asian-associated ancestry cluster below the approximately 670-donor mean for N-insertions.

Germline-derived CDR1 and CDR2 are SGHTA and FQGNSA. The length of the CDR3 is 15 residues. V was pared by 3 bases and J by 1 base, with 2 bases of the junction left unmatched. Note on this clone: Its antigen remains unknown.

PCR used 60 Vbeta primers and 13 Jbeta primers. Profiled with immunoSEQ multiplex PCR; TCRdb holds only in-frame clones, not every one. The repertoire holds roughly 140,000 clones, with about 64% as singletons. The receptor was isolated from a woman under 40 in good health and CMV-seropositive. The chain couples TRBV7-2 to TRBJ2-2; 7 nucleotides align to TRBD2. Sequenced input: PBMCs. For the CDR3, the DNA is TGTGCCAGCAGCTTGTCTAGCGGGAACACCGGGGAGCTGTTTTTT. Amino acids: CASSLSSGNTGELFF.